Listed below are T cell receptor beta chains from one sample, sequenced in a study of regulatory T cells in long-lasting Graves disease. One entry per CDR3 protein, called by TCRdb with MiXCR from the multiplex PCR reads. The sample holds about 470,000 distinct CDR3 sequences, about 22% seen once. Sample: peripheral blood mononuclear cells (PBMCs), taken when the disease was refractory, from a patient treated with antithyroid drugs. These receptors were obtained from a female donor with Graves disease. Each CDR3 is given with its conserved first and last residue. Fields, in order: clone size, V gene, J gene, D gene, CDR3 DNA, CDR3 protein. D genes are given only for firm matches. Size is stated for part of the rows, as once, few or many counts, or as a class when the clone is expanded.

clone size: NA; V gene: TRBV30; J gene: TRBJ2-7; D gene: NA; CDR3 DNA: TGTGCCTGGGGTAACATCGACGAGCAGTACTTC; CDR3 protein: CAWGNIDEQYF
clone size: many; V gene: TRBV28; J gene: TRBJ1-2; D gene: TRBD1; CDR3 DNA: TGTGCCAGCAGTCCGGCGGGACAGGGGGTCTATGGCTACACCTTC; CDR3 protein: CASSPAGQGVYGYTF
clone size: many; V gene: TRBV2; J gene: TRBJ2-5; D gene: NA; CDR3 DNA: TGTGCCAGCAGTGAACAGATCCAAGAGACCCAGTACTTC; CDR3 protein: CASSEQIQETQYF
clone size: many; V gene: TRBV24-1; J gene: TRBJ2-2; D gene: NA; CDR3 DNA: TGTGCCACCAGTGATGGGCTACGATTGAACACCGGGGAGCTGTTTTTT; CDR3 protein: CATSDGLRLNTGELFF
clone size: NA; V gene: TRBV30; J gene: TRBJ2-6; D gene: NA; CDR3 DNA: TGTGCCAGCTTTAGCTCTGGGGCCAACGTCCTGACTTTC; CDR3 protein: CASFSSGANVLTF
clone size: many; V gene: TRBV19; J gene: TRBJ2-7; D gene: TRBD2; CDR3 DNA: TGTGCCAGTAGTATTGCAAGCGGGGGCTCCTACTACGAGCAGTACTTC; CDR3 protein: CASSIASGGSYYEQYF
clone size: NA; V gene: TRBV29-1; J gene: TRBJ1-2; D gene: TRBD1; CDR3 DNA: TGCAGCGTTGTGTATCAGGGGGCGGATGGCTACACCTTC; CDR3 protein: CSVVYQGADGYTF
clone size: many; V gene: TRBV20-1; J gene: TRBJ1-4; D gene: NA; CDR3 DNA: TGCAGTGCTAGAGATCACAGGGATCGTGGTGAAAAACTGTTTTTT; CDR3 protein: CSARDHRDRGEKLFF
clone size: NA; V gene: TRBV7-2; J gene: TRBJ1-1; D gene: NA; CDR3 DNA: TGTGCCAGCAGCTTTAACCCGAAACGGGGCACTGAAGCTTTCTTT; CDR3 protein: CASSFNPKRGTEAFF
clone size: once; V gene: TRBV24-1; J gene: TRBJ2-5; D gene: NA; CDR3 DNA: TGTGCCACCAGTGAGACGGGGCTGGGGGAGACCCAGAACTTC; CDR3 protein: CATSETGLGETQNF
clone size: many; V gene: TRBV12-3/TRBV12-4; J gene: TRBJ1-5; D gene: TRBD1; CDR3 DNA: TGTGCCAGCAGTATGGGGACAGGGGAAAATCAGCCCCAGCATTTT; CDR3 protein: CASSMGTGENQPQHF
clone size: many; V gene: TRBV12-3/TRBV12-4; J gene: TRBJ2-4; D gene: TRBD1; CDR3 DNA: TGTGCCAGCTCTAATAAGGGGACAGGGCGCCGGGAAAGAAACATTCAGTACTTC; CDR3 protein: CASSNKGTGRRERNIQYF
clone size: NA; V gene: TRBV12-3/TRBV12-4; J gene: TRBJ1-5; D gene: NA; CDR3 DNA: TGTGCCAGCAGTAATTTCTACTTTGGGGGAGAACAGCCCCAGCATTTT; CDR3 protein: CASSNFYFGGEQPQHF
clone size: NA; V gene: TRBV7-9; J gene: TRBJ2-7; D gene: TRBD1; CDR3 DNA: TGTGCCAGCAGATTTCAGGGGGATGAAGAGCAGTACTTC; CDR3 protein: CASRFQGDEEQYF
clone size: NA; V gene: TRBV28; J gene: TRBJ2-7; D gene: TRBD1; CDR3 DNA: TGTGCCAGCAGCCCGTCCGGGACAGGGAATACCGAGCAGTACTTC; CDR3 protein: CASSPSGTGNTEQYF
clone size: many; V gene: TRBV28; J gene: TRBJ2-7; D gene: NA; CDR3 DNA: NA; CDR3 protein: CASSSSGERGSYEQYF
clone size: NA; V gene: TRBV7-8; J gene: TRBJ1-1; D gene: NA; CDR3 DNA: TGTGCCAGCAGCCTAGCCTTCGTCCGACGAGCTCGGAACACTGAAGCTTTCTTT; CDR3 protein: CASSLAFVRRARNTEAFF
clone size: many; V gene: TRBV6-2/TRBV6-3; J gene: TRBJ2-7; D gene: TRBD1; CDR3 DNA: TGTGCCAGCAGTTACTCGCTGTCCAGGGGGTCCTACGAGCAGTACTTC; CDR3 protein: CASSYSLSRGSYEQYF
clone size: NA; V gene: TRBV7-9; J gene: TRBJ2-3; D gene: TRBD2; CDR3 DNA: TGTGCCAGCAGCCCACGGACTAGCGGCACAGATACGCAGTATTTT; CDR3 protein: CASSPRTSGTDTQYF
clone size: NA; V gene: TRBV20-1; J gene: TRBJ2-3; D gene: NA; CDR3 DNA: TGCAGTGCTACGGACGATTCTACAGATACGCAGTATTTT; CDR3 protein: CSATDDSTDTQYF
clone size: NA; V gene: TRBV5-1; J gene: TRBJ2-5; D gene: NA; CDR3 DNA: TGCGCCAGCAGCGCGGGACAGCCCTTCCAAGAGACCCAGTACTTC; CDR3 protein: CASSAGQPFQETQYF
clone size: NA; V gene: TRBV27; J gene: TRBJ1-5; D gene: NA; CDR3 DNA: TGTGCCAGCAGTTTACAGGGGTCACGGCAGCCCCAGCATTTT; CDR3 protein: CASSLQGSRQPQHF
clone size: many; V gene: TRBV6-1; J gene: TRBJ1-2; D gene: TRBD1; CDR3 DNA: TGTGCCAGCATCCAACCCGGGACAGACTATGGCTACACCTTC; CDR3 protein: CASIQPGTDYGYTF
clone size: NA; V gene: TRBV5-1; J gene: TRBJ2-2; D gene: NA; CDR3 DNA: TGCGCCAGCAGCTTGGGGGGACTTCCGAACACCGGGGAGCTGTTTTTT; CDR3 protein: CASSLGGLPNTGELFF
clone size: NA; V gene: TRBV13; J gene: TRBJ2-1; D gene: TRBD1; CDR3 DNA: TGTCCCAGCAGCTTAGGACAGGGGGCTTCTTATGAGCAGTTCTTC; CDR3 protein: CPSSLGQGASYEQFF
clone size: many; V gene: TRBV11-3; J gene: TRBJ1-1; D gene: NA; CDR3 DNA: TGTGCCAGCTGCTGGGGGCCGAACACTGAAGCTTTCTTT; CDR3 protein: CASCWGPNTEAFF
clone size: few; V gene: TRBV29-1; J gene: TRBJ1-4; D gene: NA; CDR3 DNA: TGCAGCGTTGAACTACTCGGGACTAATGAAAAACTGTTTTTT; CDR3 protein: CSVELLGTNEKLFF
clone size: NA; V gene: TRBV5-1; J gene: TRBJ1-1; D gene: NA; CDR3 DNA: TGCGCCAGCAGCCAAATGGGGAGGAACACTGAAGCTTTCTTT; CDR3 protein: CASSQMGRNTEAFF
clone size: few; V gene: TRBV12-3/TRBV12-4; J gene: TRBJ1-3; D gene: NA; CDR3 DNA: TGTGCCAGCAGTTTAGGAGGAGACCTTCTCTCTGGAAACACCATATATTTT; CDR3 protein: CASSLGGDLLSGNTIYF
clone size: few; V gene: TRBV7-2; J gene: TRBJ2-7; D gene: NA; CDR3 DNA: TGTGCCAGCGGCCCCGAGCCCCTAATCTACGAGCAGTACTTC; CDR3 protein: CASGPEPLIYEQYF
clone size: NA; V gene: TRBV6-5; J gene: TRBJ1-3; D gene: TRBD1; CDR3 DNA: TGTGCCGGCAGTTACTCGGCTTTAGGGGGCGAGGGAAACACCATATATTTT; CDR3 protein: CAGSYSALGGEGNTIYF
clone size: few; V gene: TRBV12-3/TRBV12-4; J gene: TRBJ2-5; D gene: NA; CDR3 DNA: TGTGCCAGCAGTTTTCGACAGCCCTCTCAAGAGACCCAGTACTTC; CDR3 protein: CASSFRQPSQETQYF
clone size: many; V gene: TRBV6-1; J gene: TRBJ2-2; D gene: NA; CDR3 DNA: TGTGCCAGTCTCGAGGGGAACACCGGGGAGCTGTTTTTT; CDR3 protein: CASLEGNTGELFF
clone size: few; V gene: TRBV2; J gene: TRBJ1-5; D gene: NA; CDR3 DNA: TGTGCCAGCAGCCACTTGGGGGATAGCAATCAGCCCCAGCATTTT; CDR3 protein: CASSHLGDSNQPQHF
clone size: many; V gene: TRBV12-3/TRBV12-4; J gene: TRBJ2-7; D gene: TRBD1; CDR3 DNA: TGTGCCAGCAGGGCCACCGGGACAGCCCGTTACGAGCAGTACTTC; CDR3 protein: CASRATGTARYEQYF
clone size: NA; V gene: TRBV7-9; J gene: TRBJ2-7; D gene: NA; CDR3 DNA: TGTGCCAGCAGCTTAGACATCTACGAGCAGTACTTC; CDR3 protein: CASSLDIYEQYF
clone size: NA; V gene: TRBV20-1; J gene: TRBJ2-7; D gene: TRBD1; CDR3 DNA: TGCAGTGCGAGATGGGACAGACTCTACGAGCAGTACTTC; CDR3 protein: CSARWDRLYEQYF
clone size: many; V gene: TRBV7-8; J gene: TRBJ2-7; D gene: NA; CDR3 DNA: TGTGCCAGCAGCTTAGCAGACCGGTACGAGCAGTACTTC; CDR3 protein: CASSLADRYEQYF
clone size: many; V gene: TRBV5-1; J gene: TRBJ1-4; D gene: NA; CDR3 DNA: TGCGCCAGCAGCTTGGATACGGGTAATGAAAAACTGTTTTTT; CDR3 protein: CASSLDTGNEKLFF
clone size: NA; V gene: TRBV6-1; J gene: TRBJ1-2; D gene: NA; CDR3 DNA: TGTGCCAGCAGCCCCGCGGGAGACAGATCCTATGGCTACACCTTC; CDR3 protein: CASSPAGDRSYGYTF
clone size: many; V gene: TRBV7-2; J gene: TRBJ2-7; D gene: NA; CDR3 DNA: TGTGCCAGCAGCTTAGTTGCGGACGAGCAGTACTTC; CDR3 protein: CASSLVADEQYF
clone size: many; V gene: TRBV24-1; J gene: TRBJ2-5; D gene: TRBD1; CDR3 DNA: TGTGCCACCAGTGAACCAACAGGGGGCCCAGAGACCCAGTACTTC; CDR3 protein: CATSEPTGGPETQYF
clone size: NA; V gene: TRBV14; J gene: TRBJ2-7; D gene: TRBD2; CDR3 DNA: TGTGCCAGCAGCCATACTAGCGGGAGGGCGAGGGAGCAGTACTTC; CDR3 protein: CASSHTSGRAREQYF
clone size: many; V gene: TRBV20-1; J gene: TRBJ1-6; D gene: TRBD1; CDR3 DNA: TGCAGTGCTAGAGATGGGACAGCAAATTCACCCCTCCACTTT; CDR3 protein: CSARDGTANSPLHF
clone size: many; V gene: TRBV11-2; J gene: TRBJ2-5; D gene: TRBD2; CDR3 DNA: TGTGCCAGCAGCTTCGGGGGGGCAGCTGAGACCCAGTACTTC; CDR3 protein: CASSFGGAAETQYF
clone size: NA; V gene: TRBV29-1; J gene: TRBJ1-1; D gene: TRBD1; CDR3 DNA: TGCAGCGTTGAGGGCACAGGGGTTGAAGCTTTCTTT; CDR3 protein: CSVEGTGVEAFF
clone size: many; V gene: TRBV28; J gene: TRBJ1-6; D gene: NA; CDR3 DNA: TGTGCCAGCAGTTCTACCGCCTCACCCCTCCACTTT; CDR3 protein: CASSSTASPLHF
clone size: few; V gene: TRBV2; J gene: TRBJ1-5; D gene: TRBD1; CDR3 DNA: TGTGCCAGCAGTGGACAGGGGGCCTGGCAGCCCCAGCATTTT; CDR3 protein: CASSGQGAWQPQHF